This T cell receptor beta chain is from a study of shared clonotypes between healthy human individuals. Germline CDR1 LNHNV, CDR2 YYDKDF (reference sequence). J lost 2 bases, V lost 5 bases, and 11 bases had no gene match. The CDR3 covers 17 residues. The table came from immunoSEQ multiplex PCR; TCRdb's copy has only in-frame clones and leaves some out. The data show about 1.1 million clones, 75% to 80% seen once. As concerns this clone: Its target is not known.

Study results and limitations: Non-shared clonotypes had lower generation probabilities than clonotypes shared by all four sorted-subset donors.

The sequenced material came from memory CD4+ T cells from PBMCs. Subset: CD45RA-negative fraction. The V and J genes are TRBV15 and TRBJ1-5, with 8 nucleotides matching TRBD1. The TCR originated in a man aged 18 to 35 in good health. Some clones in this sample may be carry-over from other donors' samples. The CDR3 region is CATSGVAGTGGNQPQHF. The CDR3 coding sequence is TGTGCCACCAGCGGAGTCGCCGGGACAGGAGGCAATCAGCCCCAGCATTTT.